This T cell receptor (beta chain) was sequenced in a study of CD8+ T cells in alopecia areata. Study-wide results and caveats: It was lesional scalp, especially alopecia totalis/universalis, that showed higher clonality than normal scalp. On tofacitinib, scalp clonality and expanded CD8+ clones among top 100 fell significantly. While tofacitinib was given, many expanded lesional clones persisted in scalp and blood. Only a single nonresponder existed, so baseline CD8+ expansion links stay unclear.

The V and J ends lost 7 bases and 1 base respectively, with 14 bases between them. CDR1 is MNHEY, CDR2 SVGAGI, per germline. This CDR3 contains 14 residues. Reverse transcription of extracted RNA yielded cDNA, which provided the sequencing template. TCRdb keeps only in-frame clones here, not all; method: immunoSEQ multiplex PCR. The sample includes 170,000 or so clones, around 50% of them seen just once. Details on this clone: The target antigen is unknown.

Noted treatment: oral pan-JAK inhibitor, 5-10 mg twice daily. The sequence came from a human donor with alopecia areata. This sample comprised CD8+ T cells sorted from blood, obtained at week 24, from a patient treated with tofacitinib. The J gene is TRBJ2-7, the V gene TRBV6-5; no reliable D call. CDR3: CASTDGALSYEQYF. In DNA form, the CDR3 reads TGTGCCAGCACTGACGGAGCCTTATCCTACGAGCAGTACTTC.